This T cell receptor (beta chain) was identified in a study of memory CD4+ T cells and cytomegalovirus serostatus. General observations from the study: Suggested: most of the CMV-linked TCR signature lies in CD4+ memory cells.

Turning to this clone: The target antigen is unknown. The CDR3 does not end in the conserved phenylalanine or tryptophan, so this is likely a read error.

This CDR3 is 13 amino acids long. Germline V CDR1 and CDR2: LGHNA, YNFKEQ. V shed 5 bases and J 5 bases; nucleotides not matched to a gene: 3. The sort gate was single viable CD3+CD4+CD8-CD45RO+ cells for memory CD4+ T cells. The table came from immunoSEQ multiplex PCR; TCRdb's copy has only in-frame clones and leaves some out. The sample holds 70,000 to 95,000 clones, 65% to 85% seen once. The rearrangement links TRBV4-2 to TRBJ1-1, with TRBD1 identical over 9 bases. The source material was memory CD4+ T cells from blood. The TCR sequence derives from an adult in good health and CMV-seronegative. This CDR3 reads CASSYRGQTEAFI. DNA for the CDR3: TGTGCCAGCAGCTACAGGGGGCAAACTGAAGCTTTCATT.